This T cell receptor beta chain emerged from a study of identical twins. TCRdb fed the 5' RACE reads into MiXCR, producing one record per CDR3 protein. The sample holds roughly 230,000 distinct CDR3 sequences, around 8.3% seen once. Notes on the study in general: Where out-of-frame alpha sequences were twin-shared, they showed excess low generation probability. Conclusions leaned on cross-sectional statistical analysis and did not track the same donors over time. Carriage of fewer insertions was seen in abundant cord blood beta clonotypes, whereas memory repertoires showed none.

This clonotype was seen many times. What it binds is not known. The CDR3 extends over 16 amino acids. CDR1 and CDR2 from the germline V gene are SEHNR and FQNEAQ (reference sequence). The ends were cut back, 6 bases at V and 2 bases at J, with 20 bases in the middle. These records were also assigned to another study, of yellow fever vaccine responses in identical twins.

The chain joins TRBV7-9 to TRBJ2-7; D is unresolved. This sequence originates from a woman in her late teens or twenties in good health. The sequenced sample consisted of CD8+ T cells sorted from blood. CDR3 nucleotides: TGTGCCAGCAGAACCACCCTCGGCAAGATGACCTACGAGCAGTACTTC. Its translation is CASRTTLGKMTYEQYF.